The entry that follows covers one T cell receptor beta chain sequence. The entry originates in a study of T cell repertoires in ileal Crohn's disease. The V and J ends lost 1 base and 4 bases, in that order; junction bases with no gene match: 12. The CDR3 covers 18 residues. Germline assignment: CDR1 SGHDN and CDR2 FVKESK. The time point was: neoterminal ileum biopsy at postoperative endoscopy, about 6 months after surgery. TCRdb's copy holds only in-frame clones and misses some; the assay was immunoSEQ multiplex PCR. The data contain 12,000 or so clones, approximately 78% of them seen just once; the ten biggest clones take up 4.5%.

J is TRBJ2-3 and V is TRBV14; 9 nucleotides align to TRBD1. The sequence derives from an adult with Crohn's disease. The source material was ileal tissue. The CDR3 coding sequence is TGTGCCAGCAGCCAAGGGATAAAAAGGACAGGGGTAGCAGATACGCAGTATTTT. Protein sequence: CASSQGIKRTGVADTQYF.